This entry lists 17 T cell receptor beta chains sequenced from one sample in a study of T cells after yellow fever vaccination. TCRdb ran MiXCR on the 5' RACE reads and lists one entry per CDR3 protein. The sample holds 200,000 to 300,000 distinct CDR3 sequences, over 6.5% seen once. The source material was CD4+ T cells sorted from PBMCs, sampled on the day of the yellow fever booster vaccination. The receptors were sampled from a man aged 25 to 40 who received the YFV17D yellow fever vaccine.

In this sample, this clonotype turned up many times. The rearrangement links TRBV7-2 to TRBJ2-5; TRBD2 matches 14 bases. Germline V gives CDR1 SGHTA, CDR2 FQGNSA. The CDR3 loop spans 16 amino acids. V shed 5 bases and J 4 bases; nucleotides not matched to a gene: 6. CDR3 residues: CASSQGLAGGRETQYF. The CDR3 DNA is TGTGCCAGCAGCCAAGGACTAGCGGGAGGTCGAGAGACCCAGTACTTC.

The V and J genes are TRBV5-1 and TRBJ2-5; 8 bases agree with TRBD2. This CDR3 comprises 14 residues. V shed 2 bases and J 4 bases; nucleotides not matched to a gene: 4. Per germline, CDR1 SGHRS and CDR2 YFSETQ. The CDR3 region has the DNA TGCGCCAGCAGCTTCAGCGGGAGTTTAGAGACCCAGTACTTC. Translation gives CASSFSGSLETQYF.

This clonotype has only a few counts. This chain joins TRBV18 and TRBJ2-1; D is ambiguous. Trimming cost V 0 bases and J 8 bases, with 11 bases left between them. The CDR3 is 14 amino acids. Germline V gives CDR1 KGHSH, CDR2 LQKENI. CDR3 bases: TGTGCCAGCTCACCACCGTTCGAGTATCATGAGCAGTTCTTC. Translated: CASSPPFEYHEQFF.

This chain uses TRBV5-1 with TRBJ1-5; D is unresolved. V was pared by 1 base and J by 4 bases, with 9 bases between. The CDR3 spans 14 residues. Germline V gene lookup returns CDR1 SGHRS and CDR2 YFSETQ. CDR3 sequence reads: CASSLLPTNQPQHF. DNA of the CDR3: TGCGCCAGCAGCTTGCTACCGACGAATCAGCCCCAGCATTTT.

There are many counts of this clonotype. The J gene is TRBJ2-7, the V gene TRBV4-3; 7 positions agree with TRBD2. The CDR3 totals 14 residues. Trimming at V came to 1 base and at J to 7 bases, leaving 7 bases not matched to a gene. Germline loops: CDR1 LGHNA, CDR2 YSLEER. CDR3: CASSQAIGEGEQYF. In DNA, the CDR3 is TGCGCCAGCAGCCAAGCTATAGGGGAGGGTGAGCAGTACTTC.

This clonotype has ten or more counts. V gene TRBV11-2 combines with J gene TRBJ2-1; the match to TRBD2 covers 13 bases. Trimming cost V 4 bases and J 7 bases; bases outside gene matches: 4. CDR1 SGHAT and CDR2 FQNNGV come from the germline V gene. The CDR3 spans 15 residues. The CDR3 here is CASSSGLAGRNEQFF. Written as DNA, the CDR3 is TGTGCCAGCAGCTCGGGACTAGCGGGAAGGAATGAGCAGTTCTTC.

This sequence joins TRBV5-1 and TRBJ1-1; D not certain. Between the trimmed V and J ends, which lost 4 bases and 2 bases, there was a span of 12 bases. This CDR3 has 14 amino acids. Per the germline V gene, CDR1 is SGHRS and CDR2 is YFSETQ. The CDR3 here is CASSPQAANTEAFF. The DNA of the CDR3 is TGCGCCAGCAGCCCCCAAGCGGCAAACACTGAAGCTTTCTTT.

The chain links TRBV20-1 to TRBJ1-3, with D maybe TRBD1 (6 bases). Trimming left V 3 bases short and J 3 bases short, with 15 bases between. Germline CDR1 and CDR2: DFQATT and SNEGSKA (reference sequence). CDR3 length: 15 residues. CDR3 nucleotides: TGCAGTGCTAGTGGTCAGGGGAACGTTGGAAACACCATATATTTT. Amino acids: CSASGQGNVGNTIYF.

The chain couples TRBV12-3 or TRBV12-4 to TRBJ1-4; tentatively, D is TRBD1 (5 bases). CDR3 length equals 16 residues. V was cut by 6 bases and J by 7 bases, with 21 bases left in between. The CDR3 DNA is TGTGCCAGCAGCCCGCGGCCTCCGGGGAGGGGTGAAAAACTGTTTTTT. This gives the protein CASSPRPPGRGEKLFF.

This clonotype was counted only a few times. The rearrangement uses TRBV12-3 or TRBV12-4 and TRBJ2-5, with a possible D match to TRBD1 (6 bases). V lost 2 bases and J 3 bases, leaving 13 bases between the germline ends. CDR3 length equals 15 residues. DNA of the CDR3: TGTGCCAGCAGTTTACGGAGGACAGTGAAAGAGACCCAGTACTTC. Encoded protein: CASSLRRTVKETQYF.

This clonotype was counted ten times or more. The V call is TRBV5-1, the J call TRBJ2-7; D may match TRBD1 or TRBD2 (5 bases each). Germline values: CDR1 SGHRS, CDR2 YFSETQ. This CDR3 is built from 15 residues. Trimming cost V 4 bases and J 0 bases, with 14 bases left between them. The CDR3 loop is CASSRDAYNSYEQYF. The CDR3 DNA sequence: TGCGCCAGCAGCCGGGACGCGTACAACTCCTACGAGCAGTACTTC.

This clonotype was seen ten or more times. This chain links TRBV3-1 with TRBJ2-1; 13 positions match TRBD2. Germline lookup yields CDR1 LGHDT and CDR2 YNNKEL (reference sequence). J was trimmed by 8 bases and V by 5 bases; bases with no gene match: 6. This CDR3 region has 15 residues. In DNA, the CDR3 is TGTGCCAGCAGCTACCGGACTAGCGGGAGTGATGAGCAGTTCTTC. Its translation: CASSYRTSGSDEQFF.

This chain uses TRBV12-3 or TRBV12-4 with TRBJ1-3; possible D gene TRBD1, 6 bases. The CDR3 runs to 14 residues. Trimming removed 6 bases at V and 7 bases at J, with 16 bases between. The DNA for the CDR3 is TGTGCCAGCAGGACCGGGGGGGGGCGTAACACCATATATTTT. Translating gives CASRTGGGRNTIYF.

The CDR3 protein is CASSPIQGYTGELFF. The CDR3 coding sequence is TGTGCCAGCAGCCCGATACAGGGGTACACCGGGGAGCTGTTTTTT. The V gene is TRBV7-2, the J gene TRBJ2-2; 7 nucleotides match TRBD1. The CDR3 runs to 15 residues. The germline CDR1 and CDR2 sequences are SGHTA and FQGNSA. V was clipped by 5 bases and J by 3 bases; unmatched bases: 6.

About this clonotype itself: A read error is likely, as this CDR3 ends without the conserved phenylalanine or tryptophan. This chain joins TRBV11-2 and TRBJ2-3; TRBD2 matches 7 bases. Trimming took 0 bases from V and 2 from J; bases not matched to a gene: 5. Germline values: CDR1 SGHAT, CDR2 FQNNGV. This CDR3 has 16 amino acids. This CDR3 reads CASSLETGGATDTQYY. In DNA form, the CDR3 reads TGTGCCAGCAGCTTAGAGACGGGAGGCGCCACAGATACGCAGTATTAT.

CDR3 residues: CAIGTGGVSGANVLTF. As DNA, the CDR3 is TGTGCCATAGGGACAGGGGGTGTTTCTGGGGCCAACGTCCTGACTTTC. This sequence joins TRBV10-3 and TRBJ2-6; TRBD1 matches 11 bases. From germline, CDR1 is ENHRY and CDR2 SYGVKD. CDR3 length: 16 amino acids. V trimming: 9 bases; J trimming: 1 base; junction bases outside the gene matches: 5.

This clonotype was observed at least ten times. The V gene is TRBV12-3 or TRBV12-4, the J gene TRBJ2-1, with TRBD2 matching 13 bases. V was pared by 5 bases and J by 7 bases, with 11 bases of the junction left unmatched. The CDR3 has 17 amino acids. CDR3 residues: CASSPLSGLAGANEQFF. As DNA, the CDR3 is TGTGCCAGCAGTCCCCTCAGCGGACTAGCGGGAGCGAATGAGCAGTTCTTC.